This T cell receptor beta chain was captured by sequencing in a study of CD8 T cells in Susac syndrome. RNA, at 0.5 to 1 ug, was reverse transcribed with random hexamers. TCRdb analysed the immunoSEQ multiplex PCR reads with MiXCR anew, one entry per CDR3 protein. In the table there are some 94,000 distinct CDR3 sequences, roughly 94% of which are singletons. Germline CDR1 reads MNHEY; CDR2 reads SVGAGI. After removal of 6 bases from V and 8 bases from J, the junction contained 10 bases not matched to a gene. This CDR3 comprises 14 residues. Sequenced sample: CD4+ T cells from PBMCs. The genes are TRBV6-5 and TRBJ1-2, with 9 bases that match TRBD1. This clonotype originated in a human donor with Susac syndrome. CDR3 sequence reads: CASRRDRETRGYTF. CDR3 DNA: TGTGCCAGCAGGAGGGACAGGGAAACCAGGGGCTACACCTTC.